These 10 T cell receptor beta chains were all obtained from the same sample, sequenced in a study of T-cell memory formation after mild COVID-19. TCRdb re-analysed the 5' RACE reads in MiXCR, keeping a single row per CDR3 protein. The sample lists more than 100,000 distinct CDR3 sequences; about 17% were seen once. Source material: PBMCs or a T cell subset sorted from them (not recorded which). The receptors derive from a man in his late teens or twenties who had mild COVID-19 (a few samples of this study predate the infection). Cell type and time point are not known.

This clonotype was seen only a few times. The chain employs TRBV28 and TRBJ2-3; D assignment may be TRBD1 or TRBD2 (6 bases each). CDR3 length: 17 residues. Germline-derived CDR1 and CDR2 are MDHEN and SYDVKM. With 1 base removed from V and 9 bases from J, the gap between germline ends came to 23 bases. The CDR3 DNA is TGTGCCAGCAGTTTATTATGGGGGGCTAAAGATAAGGGCACGCAGTATTTT. It yields the protein CASSLLWGAKDKGTQYF.

CDR3 coding DNA: TGCAGTGCTAGAGATCCGAGGGGAGGAGATTCACCCCTCCACTTT. Protein product: CSARDPRGGDSPLHF. The V and J genes are TRBV20-1 and TRBJ1-6; weak D call: TRBD1 (5 bases). This CDR3 has 15 residues. Per germline, CDR1 DFQATT and CDR2 SNEGSKA (reference sequence). The V and J ends lost 0 bases and 8 bases respectively, with 14 bases between them.

As DNA, the CDR3 is TGTGCCAGCAGCCCAGCGGGGGACAGGGGCTCCTACGAGCAGTACGTC. Encoded protein: CASSPAGDRGSYEQYV. The chain is built from TRBV7-9 and TRBJ2-7; 10 positions match TRBD1. This CDR3 region has 16 residues. Per the germline V gene, CDR1 is SEHNR and CDR2 is FQNEAQ (reference sequence). The V and J ends lost 5 bases and 0 bases, in that order; junction bases with no gene match: 7.

The V gene is TRBV19, the J gene TRBJ2-3; possible D gene TRBD2, 5 bases. Germline V gene data show CDR1 as LNHDA and CDR2 as SQIVND (reference sequence). V lost 7 bases to trimming and J lost 4 bases, with 15 bases between them. This CDR3 spans 14 amino acids. The CDR3 loop reads CASTQWGEADTQYF. Here the CDR3 DNA reads TGTGCCAGTACCCAATGGGGAGAGGCAGATACGCAGTATTTT.

This clonotype has a count of ten or more. V is TRBV5-1 and J is TRBJ2-3, with D tentatively TRBD1 or TRBD2 (5 bases each). Germline CDR1 SGHRS, CDR2 YFSETQ. Between the trimmed V and J ends, which lost 3 bases and 2 bases, there was a span of 13 bases. This CDR3 region has 15 residues. CDR3 residues: CASSWTSGTTDTQYF. DNA for the CDR3: TGCGCCAGCAGCTGGACCTCCGGGACCACAGATACGCAGTATTTT.

V gene TRBV18 combines with J gene TRBJ2-7; perhaps TRBD1 as D (6 bases). The CDR3 covers 14 residues. V shed 4 bases and J shed 3 bases, with 13 bases lying between them. Germline CDR1 KGHSH, CDR2 LQKENI. The CDR3 DNA follows: TGTGCCAGCTCACGCGCCGGGACACTCTACGAGCAGTACTTC. Translating gives CASSRAGTLYEQYF.

V and J are TRBV3-1 and TRBJ1-5; 7 nucleotides line up with TRBD1. V shed 5 bases and J 7 bases; nucleotides not matched to a gene: 11. In germline, CDR1 is LGHDT, CDR2 YNNKEL (reference sequence). This CDR3 region has 15 residues. Written as DNA, the CDR3 is TGTGCCAGCAGCGCCCGGCCAGGGGGTGGCCAGCCCCAGCATTTT. Translated, it gives CASSARPGGGQPQHF.

J is TRBJ2-3 and V is TRBV20-1, with D unresolved. V gave up 0 bases and J gave up 1 base, with 17 bases separating them. Germline V gene data show CDR1 as DFQATT and CDR2 as SNEGSKA (reference sequence). This CDR3 has 17 residues. In DNA form, the CDR3 reads TGCAGTGCTAGAGACCCGGCGAGAGGCCCCGGCACAGATACGCAGTATTTT. This codes for CSARDPARGPGTDTQYF.

This clonotype came up a few times. The CDR3 is CSARESTDTQYF. The CDR3, as DNA: TGCAGTGCTAGAGAAAGCACAGATACGCAGTATTTT. The V call is TRBV20-1, the J call TRBJ2-3, with D uncertain. CDR1 is DFQATT and CDR2 is SNEGSKA in the germline V gene (reference sequence). Trimming shortened V by 0 bases and J by 0 bases, and 1 base separated the two germline ends. This CDR3 contains 12 residues.

In the case of this clonotype: Its ends do not fully match the called genes, so a read error is possible. The chain carries TRBV12-3 or TRBV12-4 and TRBJ2-7; D may be TRBD1 or TRBD2 (5 bases each). This CDR3 is 13 amino acids long. This CDR3 is CASSLGEAYERYF. The CDR3, as DNA: TGTGCCAGCAGTTTGGGGGAAGCCTACGAGCGGTACTTC.